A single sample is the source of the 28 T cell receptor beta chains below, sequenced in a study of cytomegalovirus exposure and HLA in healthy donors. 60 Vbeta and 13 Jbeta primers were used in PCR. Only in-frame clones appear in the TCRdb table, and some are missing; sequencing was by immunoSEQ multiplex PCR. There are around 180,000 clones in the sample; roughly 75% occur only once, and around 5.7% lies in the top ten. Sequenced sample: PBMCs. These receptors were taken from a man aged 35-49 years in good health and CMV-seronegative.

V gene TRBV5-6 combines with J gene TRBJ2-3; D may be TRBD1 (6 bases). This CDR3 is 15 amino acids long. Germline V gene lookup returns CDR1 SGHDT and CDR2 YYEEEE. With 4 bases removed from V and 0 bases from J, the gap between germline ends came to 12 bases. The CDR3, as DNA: TGTGCCAGCAGCCTTAAGACAGGTAGCACAGATACGCAGTATTTT. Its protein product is CASSLKTGSTDTQYF.

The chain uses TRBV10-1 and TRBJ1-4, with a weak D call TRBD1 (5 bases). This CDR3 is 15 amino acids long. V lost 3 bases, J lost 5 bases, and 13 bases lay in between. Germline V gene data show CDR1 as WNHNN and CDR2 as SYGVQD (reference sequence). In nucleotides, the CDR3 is TGCGCCAGCAGTGATCACGCAGGGAGGAATGAAAAACTGTTTTTT. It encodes CASSDHAGRNEKLFF.

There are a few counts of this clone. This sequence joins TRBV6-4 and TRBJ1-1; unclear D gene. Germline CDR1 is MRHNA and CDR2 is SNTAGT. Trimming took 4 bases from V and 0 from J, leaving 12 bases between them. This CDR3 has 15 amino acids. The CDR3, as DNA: TGTGCCAGCAGTGCTAAGCCAGCGATGAACACTGAAGCTTTCTTT. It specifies CASSAKPAMNTEAFF.

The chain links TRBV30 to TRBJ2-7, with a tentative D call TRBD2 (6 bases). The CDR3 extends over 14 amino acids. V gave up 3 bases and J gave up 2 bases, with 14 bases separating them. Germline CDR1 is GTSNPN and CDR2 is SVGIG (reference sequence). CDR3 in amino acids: CAWSSGTGAYEQYF. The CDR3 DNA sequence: TGTGCCTGGAGCTCCGGGACTGGAGCCTACGAGCAGTACTTC.

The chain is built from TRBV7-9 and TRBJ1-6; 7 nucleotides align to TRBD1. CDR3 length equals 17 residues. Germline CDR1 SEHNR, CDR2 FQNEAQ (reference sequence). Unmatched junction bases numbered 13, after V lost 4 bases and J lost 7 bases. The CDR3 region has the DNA TGTGCCAGCAGCTCACGAAAAACCGGGACAGTAAATTCACCCCTCCACTTT. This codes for CASSSRKTGTVNSPLHF.

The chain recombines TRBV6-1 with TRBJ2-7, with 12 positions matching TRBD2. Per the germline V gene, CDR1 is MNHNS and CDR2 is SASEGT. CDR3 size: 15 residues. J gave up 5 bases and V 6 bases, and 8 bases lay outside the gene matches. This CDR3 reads CASSPSSGGAHEQYF. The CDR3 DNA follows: TGTGCCAGCAGCCCTTCTAGCGGGGGGGCGCACGAGCAGTACTTC.

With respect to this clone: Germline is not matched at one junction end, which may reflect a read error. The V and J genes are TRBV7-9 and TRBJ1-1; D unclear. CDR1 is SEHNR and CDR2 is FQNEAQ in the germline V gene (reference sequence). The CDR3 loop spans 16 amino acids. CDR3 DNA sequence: TGTTCCAGCAGCTCTTACTCCAGGAACGGGGACACTGAAGCTTTCTTT. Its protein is CSSSSYSRNGDTEAFF.

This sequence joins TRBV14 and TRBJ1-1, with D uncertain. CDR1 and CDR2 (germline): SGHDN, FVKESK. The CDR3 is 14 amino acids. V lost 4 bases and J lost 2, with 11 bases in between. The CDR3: CASSRVGSNTEAFF. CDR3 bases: TGTGCCAGCAGCCGGGTAGGGAGCAACACTGAAGCTTTCTTT.

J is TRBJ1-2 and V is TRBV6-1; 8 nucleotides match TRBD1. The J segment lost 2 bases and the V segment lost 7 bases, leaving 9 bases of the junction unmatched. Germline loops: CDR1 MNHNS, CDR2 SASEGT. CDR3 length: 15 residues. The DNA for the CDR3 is TGTGCCAGCATTCCTAACCGGGACAGGAACTATGGCTACACCTTC. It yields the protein CASIPNRDRNYGYTF.

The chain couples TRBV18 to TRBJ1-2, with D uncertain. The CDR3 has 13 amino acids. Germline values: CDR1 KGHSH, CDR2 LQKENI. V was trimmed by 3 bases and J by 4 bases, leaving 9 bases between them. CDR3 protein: CASSPSHSYGYTF. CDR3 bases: TGTGCCAGCTCACCGTCGCACAGCTATGGCTACACCTTC. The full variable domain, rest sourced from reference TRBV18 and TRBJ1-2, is NAGVMQNPRHLVRRRGQEARLRCSPMKGHSHVYWYRQLPEEGLKFMVYLQKENIIDESGMPKERFSAEFPKEGPSILRIQQVVRGDSAAYFCASSPSHSYGYTFGSGTRLTVV.

CDR3 region: CASSLASISGTEAYEQYF. The DNA for the CDR3 is TGTGCCAGCAGCTTAGCGTCGATCTCCGGGACAGAAGCCTACGAGCAGTACTTC. This chain connects TRBV7-2 to TRBJ2-5; the match to TRBD1 covers 7 bases. The end of the DNA fits TRBJ2-7 better, so the J call may be wrong. Germline V gene lookup returns CDR1 SGHTA and CDR2 FQGNSA. This CDR3 is built from 18 residues.

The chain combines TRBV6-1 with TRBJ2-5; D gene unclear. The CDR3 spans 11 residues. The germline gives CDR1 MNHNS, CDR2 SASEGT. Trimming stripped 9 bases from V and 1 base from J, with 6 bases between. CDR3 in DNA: TGTGCCAGTATGAGCCAAGAGACCCAGTACTTC. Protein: CASMSQETQYF.

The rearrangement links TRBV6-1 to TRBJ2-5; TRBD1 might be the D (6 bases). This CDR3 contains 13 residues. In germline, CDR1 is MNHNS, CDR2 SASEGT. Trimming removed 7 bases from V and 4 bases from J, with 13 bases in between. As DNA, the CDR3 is TGTGCCAGCATGAACAACAGGGCAGAGACCCAGTACTTC. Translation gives CASMNNRAETQYF.

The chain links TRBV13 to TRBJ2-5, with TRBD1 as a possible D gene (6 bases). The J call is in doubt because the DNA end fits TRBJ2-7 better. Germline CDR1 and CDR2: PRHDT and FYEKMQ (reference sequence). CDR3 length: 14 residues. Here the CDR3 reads CASSAQGRTYEQYF. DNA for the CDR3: TGTGCCAGCAGCGCACAGGGTCGAACCTACGAGCAGTACTTC.

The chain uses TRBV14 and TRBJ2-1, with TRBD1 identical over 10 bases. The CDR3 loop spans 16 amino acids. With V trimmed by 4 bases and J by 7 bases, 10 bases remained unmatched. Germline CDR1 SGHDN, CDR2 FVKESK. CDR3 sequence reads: CASSRLETGGENEQFF. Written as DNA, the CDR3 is TGTGCCAGCAGCCGACTCGAGACAGGGGGCGAGAATGAGCAGTTCTTC.

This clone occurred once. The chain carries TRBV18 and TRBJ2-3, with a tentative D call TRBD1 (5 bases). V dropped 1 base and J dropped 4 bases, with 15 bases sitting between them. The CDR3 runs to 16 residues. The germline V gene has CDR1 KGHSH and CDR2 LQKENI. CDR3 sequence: CASSPQGIPQSDTQYF. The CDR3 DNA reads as TGTGCCAGCTCACCACAGGGGATACCCCAGTCAGATACGCAGTATTTT.

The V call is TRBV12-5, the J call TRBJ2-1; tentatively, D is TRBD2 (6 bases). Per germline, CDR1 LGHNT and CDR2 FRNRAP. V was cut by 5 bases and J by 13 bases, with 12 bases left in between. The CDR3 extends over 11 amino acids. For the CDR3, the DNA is TGTGCTAGTGGTATGGGACTCGGTCAGTTCTTC. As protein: CASGMGLGQFF.

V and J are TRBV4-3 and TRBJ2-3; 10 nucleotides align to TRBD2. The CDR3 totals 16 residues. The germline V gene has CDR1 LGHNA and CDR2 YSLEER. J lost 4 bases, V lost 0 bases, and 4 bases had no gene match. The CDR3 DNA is TGCGCCAGCAGCCAAGACTCCGGGACTAGCGCAGATACGCAGTATTTT. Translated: CASSQDSGTSADTQYF.

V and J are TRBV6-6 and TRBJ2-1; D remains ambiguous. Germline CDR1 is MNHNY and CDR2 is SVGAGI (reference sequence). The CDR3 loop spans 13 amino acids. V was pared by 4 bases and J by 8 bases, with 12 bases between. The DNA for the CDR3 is TGTGCCAGCAGTTTAGATATCTTCCATGAGCAGTTCTTC. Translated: CASSLDIFHEQFF.

The CDR3 DNA is TGTGCCAGCAGCGAGGACAGGGGCTACGAGCAGTACTTC. It specifies CASSEDRGYEQYF. The chain combines TRBV6-5 with TRBJ2-7; 9 nucleotides line up with TRBD1. The CDR3 runs to 13 residues. J was trimmed by 3 bases and V by 6 bases; bases with no gene match: 3. Germline-derived CDR1 and CDR2 are MNHEY and SVGAGI.

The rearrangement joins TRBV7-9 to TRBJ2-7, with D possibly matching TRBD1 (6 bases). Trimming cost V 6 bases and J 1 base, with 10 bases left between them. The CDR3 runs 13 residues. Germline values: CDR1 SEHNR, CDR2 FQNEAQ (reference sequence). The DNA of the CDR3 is TGTGCCAGCAGACCCGGGACATCCTACGAGCAGTACTTC. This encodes CASRPGTSYEQYF.

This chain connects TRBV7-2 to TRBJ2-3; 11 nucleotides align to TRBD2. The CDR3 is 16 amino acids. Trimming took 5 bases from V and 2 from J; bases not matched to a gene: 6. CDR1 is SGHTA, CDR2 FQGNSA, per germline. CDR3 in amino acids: CASSQVSGGATDTQYF. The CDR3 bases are TGTGCCAGCAGCCAGGTTAGCGGGGGGGCCACAGATACGCAGTATTTT.

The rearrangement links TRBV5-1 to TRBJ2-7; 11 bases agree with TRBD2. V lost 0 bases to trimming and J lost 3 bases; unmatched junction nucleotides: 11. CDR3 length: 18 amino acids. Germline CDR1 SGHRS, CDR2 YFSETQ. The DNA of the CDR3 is TGCGCCAGCAGCTTGGGGCTAGCGGGGGGTCAAAACCTCTACGAGCAGTACTTC. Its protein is CASSLGLAGGQNLYEQYF.

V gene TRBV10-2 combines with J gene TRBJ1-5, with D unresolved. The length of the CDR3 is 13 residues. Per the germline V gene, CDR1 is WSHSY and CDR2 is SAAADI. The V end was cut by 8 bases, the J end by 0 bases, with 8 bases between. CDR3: CASETRSNQPQHF. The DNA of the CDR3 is TGCGCCAGCGAGACACGTAGCAATCAGCCCCAGCATTTT.

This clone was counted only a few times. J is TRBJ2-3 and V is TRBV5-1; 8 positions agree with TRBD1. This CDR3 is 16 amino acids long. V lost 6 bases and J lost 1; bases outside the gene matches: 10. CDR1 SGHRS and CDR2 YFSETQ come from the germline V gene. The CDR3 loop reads CASTQGANVGTDTQYF. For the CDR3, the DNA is TGCGCCAGCACCCAGGGGGCTAATGTCGGCACAGATACGCAGTATTTT.

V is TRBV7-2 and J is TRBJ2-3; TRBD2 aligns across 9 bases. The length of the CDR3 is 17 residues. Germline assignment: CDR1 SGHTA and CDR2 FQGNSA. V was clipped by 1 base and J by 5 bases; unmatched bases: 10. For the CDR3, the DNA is TGTGCCAGCAGCTTAGTGAGGGGCGGGGGGGCTAGAGATACGCAGTATTTT. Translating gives CASSLVRGGGARDTQYF.

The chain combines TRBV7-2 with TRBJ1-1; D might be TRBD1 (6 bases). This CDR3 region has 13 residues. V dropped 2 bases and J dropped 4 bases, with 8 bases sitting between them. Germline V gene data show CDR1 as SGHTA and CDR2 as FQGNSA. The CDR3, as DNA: TGTGCCAGCAGCTTAATGACAGGCACTGAAGCTTTCTTT. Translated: CASSLMTGTEAFF. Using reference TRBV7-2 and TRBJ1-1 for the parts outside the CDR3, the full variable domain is GAGVSQSPSNKVTEKGKDVELRCDPISGHTALYWYRQSLGQGLEFLIYFQGNSAPDKSGLPSDRFSAERTGGSVSTLTIQRTQQEDSAVYLCASSLMTGTEAFFGQGTRLTVV.

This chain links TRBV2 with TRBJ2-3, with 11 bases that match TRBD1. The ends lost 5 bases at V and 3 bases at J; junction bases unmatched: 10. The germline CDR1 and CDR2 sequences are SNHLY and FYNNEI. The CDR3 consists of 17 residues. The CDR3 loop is CASSLPPGQGATDTQYF. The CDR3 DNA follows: TGTGCCAGCAGTCTCCCCCCCGGACAGGGGGCAACAGATACGCAGTATTTT.